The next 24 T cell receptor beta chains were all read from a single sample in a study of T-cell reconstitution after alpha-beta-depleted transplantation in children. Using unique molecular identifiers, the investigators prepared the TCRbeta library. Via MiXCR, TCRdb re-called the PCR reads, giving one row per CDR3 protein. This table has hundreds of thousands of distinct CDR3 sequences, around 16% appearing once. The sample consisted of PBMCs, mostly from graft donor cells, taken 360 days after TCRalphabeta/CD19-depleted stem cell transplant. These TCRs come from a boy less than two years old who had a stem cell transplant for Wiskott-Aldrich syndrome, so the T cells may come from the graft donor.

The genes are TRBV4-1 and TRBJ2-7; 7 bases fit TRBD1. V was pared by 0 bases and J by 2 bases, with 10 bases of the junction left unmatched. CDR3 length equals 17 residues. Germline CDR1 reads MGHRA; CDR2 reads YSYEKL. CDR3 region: CASSQEASPGTAYEQYF. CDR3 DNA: TGCGCCAGCAGCCAAGAAGCCAGTCCCGGGACAGCCTACGAGCAGTACTTC.

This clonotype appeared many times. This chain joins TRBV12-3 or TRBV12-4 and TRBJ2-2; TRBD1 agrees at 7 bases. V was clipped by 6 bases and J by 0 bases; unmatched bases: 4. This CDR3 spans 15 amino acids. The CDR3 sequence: CASSPQGTNTGELFF. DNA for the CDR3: TGTGCCAGCAGCCCACAGGGGACGAACACCGGGGAGCTGTTTTTT.

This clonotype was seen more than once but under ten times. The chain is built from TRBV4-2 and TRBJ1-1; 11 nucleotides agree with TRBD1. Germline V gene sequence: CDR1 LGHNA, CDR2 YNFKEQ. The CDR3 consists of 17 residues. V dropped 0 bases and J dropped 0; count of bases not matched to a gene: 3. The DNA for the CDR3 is TGTGCCAGCAGCCAAGAGGGACAGGGGGTTATGAACACTGAAGCTTTCTTT. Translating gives CASSQEGQGVMNTEAFF.

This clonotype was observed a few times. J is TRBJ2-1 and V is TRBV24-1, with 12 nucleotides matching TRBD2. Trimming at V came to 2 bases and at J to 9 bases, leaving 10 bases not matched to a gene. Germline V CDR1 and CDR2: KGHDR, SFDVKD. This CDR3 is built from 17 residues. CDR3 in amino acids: CATSDSGTSGRKTEQFF. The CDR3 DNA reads TGTGCCACCAGTGATTCTGGCACTAGCGGGAGGAAGACTGAGCAGTTCTTC.

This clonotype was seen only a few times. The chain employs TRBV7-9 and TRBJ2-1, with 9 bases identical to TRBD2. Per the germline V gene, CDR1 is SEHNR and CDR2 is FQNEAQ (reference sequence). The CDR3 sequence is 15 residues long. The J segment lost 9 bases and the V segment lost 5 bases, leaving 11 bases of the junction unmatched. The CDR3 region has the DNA TGTGCCAGCAGCCGAATAGCGGGAGAGGGGGGTGAGCAGTTCTTC. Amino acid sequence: CASSRIAGEGGEQFF.

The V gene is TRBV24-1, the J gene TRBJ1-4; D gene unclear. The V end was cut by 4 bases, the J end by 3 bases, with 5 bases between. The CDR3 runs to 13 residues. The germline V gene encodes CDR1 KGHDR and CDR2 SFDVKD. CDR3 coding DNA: TGTGCCACCAGTGACGGGTCTAATGAAAAACTGTTTTTT. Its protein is CATSDGSNEKLFF.

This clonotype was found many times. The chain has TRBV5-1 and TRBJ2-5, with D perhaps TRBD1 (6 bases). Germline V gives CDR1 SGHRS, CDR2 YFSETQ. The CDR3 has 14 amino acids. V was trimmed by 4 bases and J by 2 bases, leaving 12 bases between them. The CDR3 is CASSPTGYQETQYF. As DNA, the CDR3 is TGCGCCAGCAGCCCCACAGGGTATCAAGAGACCCAGTACTTC.

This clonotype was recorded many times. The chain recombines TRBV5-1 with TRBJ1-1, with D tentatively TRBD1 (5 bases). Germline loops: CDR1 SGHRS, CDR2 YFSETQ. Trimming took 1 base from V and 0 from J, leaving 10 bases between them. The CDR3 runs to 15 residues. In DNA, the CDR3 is TGCGCCAGCAGCTTGCGGGGCAGACTGAACACTGAAGCTTTCTTT. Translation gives CASSLRGRLNTEAFF.

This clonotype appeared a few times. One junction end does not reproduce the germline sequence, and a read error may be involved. CDR3 sequence: CASSSSRSKGQGGF. CDR3 bases: TGTGCCAGCAGCTCCTCACGCTCCAAGGGACAGGGGGGCTTC. This chain connects TRBV7-9 to TRBJ2-1, with 11 bases identical to TRBD1. The V gene's germline CDR1 is SEHNR and CDR2 FQNEAQ (reference sequence). The length of the CDR3 is 14 residues. Variable domain in full (rest from reference TRBV7-9 and TRBJ2-1): DTGVSQNPRHKITKRGQNVTFRCDPISEHNRLYWYRQTLGQGPEFLTYFQNEAQLEKSRLLSDRFSAERPKGSFSTLEIQRTEQGDSAMYLCASSSSRSKGQGGFGPGTRLTVL.

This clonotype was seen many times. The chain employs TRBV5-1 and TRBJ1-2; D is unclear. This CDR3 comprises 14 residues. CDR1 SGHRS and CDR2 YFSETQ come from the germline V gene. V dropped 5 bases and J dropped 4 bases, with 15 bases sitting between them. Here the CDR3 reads CASRRDIGFYGYTF. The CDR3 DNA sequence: TGCGCCAGCAGGAGAGACATCGGTTTCTATGGCTACACCTTC.

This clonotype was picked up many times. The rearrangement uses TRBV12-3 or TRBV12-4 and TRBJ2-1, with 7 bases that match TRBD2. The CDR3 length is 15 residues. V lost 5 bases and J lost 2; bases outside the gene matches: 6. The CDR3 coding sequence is TGTGCCAGCAGTCTGGGGGGGAGGGCCTACAATGAGCAGTTCTTC. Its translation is CASSLGGRAYNEQFF.

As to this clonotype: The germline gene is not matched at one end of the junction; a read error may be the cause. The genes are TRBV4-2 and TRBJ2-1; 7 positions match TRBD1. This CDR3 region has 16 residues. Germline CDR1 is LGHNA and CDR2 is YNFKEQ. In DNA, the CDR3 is TGTGACAGCAGCCATGTCCTGGGGACAGACAACAATGAGCAGTTCTTC. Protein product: CDSSHVLGTDNNEQFF.

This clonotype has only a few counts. The CDR3 sequence: CSVVKAYEQFF. As DNA, the CDR3 is TGCAGCGTTGTAAAGGCTTATGAGCAGTTCTTC. This sequence joins TRBV29-1 and TRBJ2-1, with unresolved D. The CDR3 spans 11 residues. Trimming cost V 4 bases and J 8 bases, with 9 bases left between them. CDR1 SQVTM and CDR2 ANQGSEA come from the germline V gene.

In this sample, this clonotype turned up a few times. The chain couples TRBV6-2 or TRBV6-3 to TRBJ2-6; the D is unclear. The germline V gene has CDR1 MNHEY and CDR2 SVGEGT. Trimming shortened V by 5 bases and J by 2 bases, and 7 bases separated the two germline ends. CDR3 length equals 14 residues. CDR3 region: CASSLLAGANVLTF. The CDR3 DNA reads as TGTGCCAGCAGTCTACTTGCTGGGGCCAACGTCCTGACTTTC.

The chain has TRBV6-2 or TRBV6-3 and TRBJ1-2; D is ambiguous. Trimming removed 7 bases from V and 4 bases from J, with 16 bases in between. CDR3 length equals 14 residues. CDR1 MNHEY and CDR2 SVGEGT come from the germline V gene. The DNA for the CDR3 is TGTGCCAGCAACACAGTGCCCCCCGGCTATGGCTACACCTTC. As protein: CASNTVPPGYGYTF.

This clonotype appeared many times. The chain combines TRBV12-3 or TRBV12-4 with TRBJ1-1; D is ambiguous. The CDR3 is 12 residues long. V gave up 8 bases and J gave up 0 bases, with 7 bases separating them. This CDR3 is CASGRMNTEAFF. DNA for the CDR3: TGTGCCAGCGGGAGGATGAACACTGAAGCTTTCTTT.

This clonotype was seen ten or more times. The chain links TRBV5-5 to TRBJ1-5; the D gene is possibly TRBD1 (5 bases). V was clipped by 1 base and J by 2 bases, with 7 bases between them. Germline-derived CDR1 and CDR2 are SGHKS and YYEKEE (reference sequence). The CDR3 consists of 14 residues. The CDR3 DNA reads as TGTGCCAGCAGCTTGCTGGGGGGCAATCAGCCCCAGCATTTT. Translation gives CASSLLGGNQPQHF.

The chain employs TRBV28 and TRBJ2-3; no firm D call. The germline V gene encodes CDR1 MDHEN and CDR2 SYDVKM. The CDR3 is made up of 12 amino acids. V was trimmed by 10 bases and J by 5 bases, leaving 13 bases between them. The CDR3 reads CAMSPELDTQYF. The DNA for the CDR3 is TGTGCCATGAGCCCTGAATTAGATACGCAGTATTTT.

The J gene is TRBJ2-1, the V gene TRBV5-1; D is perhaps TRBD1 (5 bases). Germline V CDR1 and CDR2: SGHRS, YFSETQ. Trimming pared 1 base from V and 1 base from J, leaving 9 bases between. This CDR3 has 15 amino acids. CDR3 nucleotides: TGCGCCAGCAGCTTGATAGGGGCTTCCTACAATGAGCAGTTCTTC. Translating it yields CASSLIGASYNEQFF.

CDR3 amino acids: CSARFQETQYF. DNA for the CDR3: TGCAGTGCTCGGTTCCAAGAGACCCAGTACTTC. V usage is TRBV20-1 and J usage is TRBJ2-5; D unclear. Trimming cost V 5 bases and J 1 base, with 5 bases left between them. CDR1 DFQATT and CDR2 SNEGSKA come from the germline V gene (reference sequence). The CDR3 is made up of 11 amino acids.

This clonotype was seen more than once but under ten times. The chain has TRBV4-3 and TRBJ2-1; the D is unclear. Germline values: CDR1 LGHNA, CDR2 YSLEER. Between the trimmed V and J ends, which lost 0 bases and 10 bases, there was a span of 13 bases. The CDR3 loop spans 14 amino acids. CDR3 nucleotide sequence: TGCGCCAGCAGCCAAGATCACACGGTGGGGGAGCAGTTCTTC. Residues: CASSQDHTVGEQFF.

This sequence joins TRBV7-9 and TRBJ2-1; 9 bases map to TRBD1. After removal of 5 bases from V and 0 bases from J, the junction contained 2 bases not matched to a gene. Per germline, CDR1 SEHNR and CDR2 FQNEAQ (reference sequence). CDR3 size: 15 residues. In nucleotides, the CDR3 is TGTGCCAGCAGCGAGGACAGGGGCTCCTACAATGAGCAGTTCTTC. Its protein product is CASSEDRGSYNEQFF.

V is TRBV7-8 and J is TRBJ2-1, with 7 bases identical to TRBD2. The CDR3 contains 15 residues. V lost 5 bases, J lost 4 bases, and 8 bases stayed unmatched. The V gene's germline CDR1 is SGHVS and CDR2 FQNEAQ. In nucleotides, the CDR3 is TGTGCCAGCAGCCTCCGGGGACTACTATACAATGAGCAGTTCTTC. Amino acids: CASSLRGLLYNEQFF.

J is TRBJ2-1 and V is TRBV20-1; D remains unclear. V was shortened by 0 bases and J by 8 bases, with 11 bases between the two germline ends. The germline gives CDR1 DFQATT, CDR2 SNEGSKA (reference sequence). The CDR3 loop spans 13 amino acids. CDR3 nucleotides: TGCAGTGCTAGAGATTCCCTGGCCGATGAGCAGTTCTTC. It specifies CSARDSLADEQFF.